This TCR beta chain was sequenced in a study of cytomegalovirus exposure and HLA in healthy donors. Across the study: The roughly 670 first-cohort repertoires shared a platform with the 120 or so validation repertoires, as reported in a later analysis.

General study results and limits: Specific recognition of CMV antigens was confirmed in vitro for three chains (all CMV-associated). As was reported, the classifier diagnosed cytomegalovirus status with high specificity and sensitivity. Rare TCR sequences dominated, though some public TCRs recurred in many donors.

The germline V gene has CDR1 SGDLS and CDR2 YYNGEE. This CDR3 spans 16 amino acids. Trimming cost V 2 bases and J 0 bases, with 15 bases left between them. Assay: immunoSEQ multiplex PCR; the TCRdb copy retains only in-frame clones and omits some. The sample lists about 160,000 clones; approximately 86% were seen once. Concerning this clone itself: Its antigen is undetermined.

Input material: PBMCs. The J gene is TRBJ2-7, the V gene TRBV9; D gene uncertain. The clonotype comes from a young woman in good health and CMV-seronegative. CDR3 sequence: CASSVYPSESSYEQYF. CDR3 coding DNA: TGTGCCAGCAGCGTGTATCCGAGCGAAAGCTCCTACGAGCAGTACTTC.